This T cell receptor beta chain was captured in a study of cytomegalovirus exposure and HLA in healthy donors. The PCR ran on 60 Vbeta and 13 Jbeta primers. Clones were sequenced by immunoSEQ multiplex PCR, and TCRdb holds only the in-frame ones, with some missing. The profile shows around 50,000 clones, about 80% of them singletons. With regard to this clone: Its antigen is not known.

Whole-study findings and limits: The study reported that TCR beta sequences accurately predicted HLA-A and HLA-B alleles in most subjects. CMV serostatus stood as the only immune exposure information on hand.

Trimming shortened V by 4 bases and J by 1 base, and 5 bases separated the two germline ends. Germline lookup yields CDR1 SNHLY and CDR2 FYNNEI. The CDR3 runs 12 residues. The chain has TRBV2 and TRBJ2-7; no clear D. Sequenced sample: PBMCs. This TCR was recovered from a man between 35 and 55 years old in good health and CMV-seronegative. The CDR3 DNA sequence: TGTGCCAGCAGTGTTCAGTCCTACGAGCAGTACTTC. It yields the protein CASSVQSYEQYF.